This T cell receptor beta chain was sequenced during a study of T cells in Graves' hyperthyroidism and ophthalmopathy. Exclusion of a patient resulted from uncontrolled infection, other autoimmune disease, pregnancy or lactation. The PBMCs were taken from around 10 ml of fresh peripheral blood. Study outcomes and limitations: Separation of ophthalmopathy from stable hyperthyroidism was achieved by a 13 V-J model. Ophthalmopathy was model-predicted a median roughly 6.2 months pre-onset.

RNA transcripts were the template for amplifying TCR beta CDR3 regions. TCR CDR3 underwent first-round RT-PCR with the HTBI primer set. TCRdb used MiXCR to reprocess the multiplex PCR reads, holding one entry per CDR3 protein. The sample has 600,000 or so distinct CDR3 sequences; 12% to 15% are singletons. This clonotype has just a few counts. Its matching antigen is unknown. This sequence was found in a woman in her late teens or twenties with Graves' ophthalmopathy. The material sequenced was blood.

The CDR3 region is CASSWAGNPYEQYF. CDR3 sequence (DNA): TGTGCCAGCAGTTGGGCAGGGAACCCCTACGAGCAGTACTTC. The gene calls are TRBV28 and TRBJ2-7, with D tentatively TRBD1 (5 bases). V dropped 4 bases and J dropped 2 bases, with 12 bases sitting between them. The germline V gene has CDR1 MDHEN and CDR2 SYDVKM. This CDR3 region has 14 residues.